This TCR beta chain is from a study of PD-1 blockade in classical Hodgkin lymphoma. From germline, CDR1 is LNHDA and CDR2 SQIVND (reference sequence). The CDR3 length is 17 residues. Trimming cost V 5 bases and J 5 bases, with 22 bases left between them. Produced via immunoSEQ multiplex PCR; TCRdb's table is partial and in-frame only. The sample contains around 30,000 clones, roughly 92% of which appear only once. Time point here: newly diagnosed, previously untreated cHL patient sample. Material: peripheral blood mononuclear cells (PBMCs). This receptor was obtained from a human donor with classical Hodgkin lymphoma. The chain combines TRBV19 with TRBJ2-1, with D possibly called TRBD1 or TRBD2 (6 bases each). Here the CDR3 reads CASSPHRSGALDNEQFF. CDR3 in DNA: TGTGCCAGTAGTCCCCATCGCTCGGGGGCGCTCGACAATGAGCAGTTCTTC.